One and the same sample provided the 5 T cell receptor beta chains below, sequenced in a study of cytomegalovirus exposure and HLA in healthy donors. The PCR was carried out with 60 Vbeta primers and 13 Jbeta primers. The method was immunoSEQ multiplex PCR; TCRdb's version includes in-frame clones alone and lacks a portion of them. The sample contains some 150,000 clones, 79% of which appear only once. Input material: PBMCs. The source is a man between 35 and 55 years old in good health and CMV-seronegative.

A single count supports this clone. The rearrangement joins TRBV27 to TRBJ2-3, with D tentatively TRBD2 (6 bases). The V gene's germline CDR1 is MNHEY and CDR2 SMNVEV (reference sequence). The CDR3 runs 16 residues. Trimming took 3 bases from V and 0 from J, leaving 13 bases between them. CDR3 sequence reads: CASSLFLASSTDTQYF. For the CDR3, the DNA is TGTGCCAGCAGTTTGTTTCTAGCGAGTAGCACAGATACGCAGTATTTT.

The chain employs TRBV28 and TRBJ2-7; 8 nucleotides match TRBD2. CDR1 and CDR2 from the germline V gene are MDHEN and SYDVKM. The CDR3 spans 15 residues. V was clipped by 3 bases and J by 4 bases; unmatched bases: 8. The CDR3 nucleotides are TGTGCCAGCAGTTTTCAGTCCGGGAGGGGTTACGAGCAGTACTTC. As protein: CASSFQSGRGYEQYF.

The chain uses TRBV15 and TRBJ1-6; 7 nucleotides match TRBD1. There are 13 residues in the CDR3. V lost 10 bases, J lost 6 bases, and 6 bases stayed unmatched. Germline V lookup: CDR1 LNHNV, CDR2 YYDKDF (reference sequence). CDR3 loop: CAKGGLVNSPLHF. CDR3 nucleotide sequence: TGTGCCAAAGGGGGCCTTGTTAATTCACCCCTCCACTTT.

This chain uses TRBV15 with TRBJ2-3, with D perhaps TRBD1 (5 bases). With 1 base removed from V and 3 bases from J, the gap between germline ends came to 14 bases. The germline V gene encodes CDR1 LNHNV and CDR2 YYDKDF (reference sequence). This CDR3 contains 16 residues. CDR3 nucleotide sequence: TGTGCCACCAGCAGAGCAGGGTTCTTAAGAACAGATACGCAGTATTTT. Amino acid sequence: CATSRAGFLRTDTQYF.

A note on this clone: This sample also contains other DNA sequences that code for the same CDR3. The chain has TRBV5-1 and TRBJ1-2; TRBD1 might be the D (5 bases). This CDR3 contains 15 residues. V shed 2 bases and J shed 8 bases, with 19 bases lying between them. Germline loops: CDR1 SGHRS, CDR2 YFSETQ. The DNA of the CDR3 is TGCGCCAGCAGCTTATCTGGGGGGGGAGGTCGCGGCTACACCTTC. The encoded protein is CASSLSGGGGRGYTF.